This TCR beta chain was obtained from a study of low-dose radiotherapy and immunotherapy resistance in tumors. With TRAV- and TRBV-specific primers, first-strand cDNA was made, covering the alpha and beta chains. TCR amplification used around 19 PCR cycles, a constant-region primer and a V-primer adapter. TCRdb processed the reads anew with MiXCR; each CDR3 protein has one entry. The top ten clones hold more than 4.5% of a sample with around 80,000 distinct CDR3 sequences, 15% to 20% of them seen once. Time point meaning: before trial treatment. This receptor was identified in a male donor with prostate cancer. Sample: PBMCs, taken before treatment.

CDR3 residues: CAGTSGTYNEQFF. CDR3 nucleotide sequence: TGTGCCGGAACTAGCGGGACCTACAATGAGCAGTTCTTC. This chain connects TRBV2 to TRBJ2-1; 10 bases fit TRBD2. The CDR3 has 13 amino acids. The trim removed 11 bases at V and 2 bases at J, leaving 3 bases unmatched. Germline V gene sequence: CDR1 SNHLY, CDR2 FYNNEI.